There are a few counts of the clone carrying this TCR beta chain. Its specificity is not known. 5'-RACE, quantitative and with molecular barcodes, yielded the TCR beta libraries. MiXCR, run by TCRdb on the 5' RACE reads, gives a single entry per CDR3 protein. The repertoire consists of about 390,000 distinct CDR3 sequences, with 20% to 25% occurring once and the leading ten covering roughly 16%. The sample belongs to a study of CD8 T cells in ankylosing spondylitis. Findings and limits, study-wide: It was reported that disease-linked clones were significantly enriched in matched ankylosing spondylitis synovial fluid. A TCR beta motif made of under 10 highly homologous variants seemed typical of ankylosing spondylitis blood.

The CDR3 covers 15 residues. The V gene lost 0 bases and the J gene lost 4 bases, with 11 bases spanning the gap. Germline CDR1 and CDR2: SGHDT and YYEEEE. The TCR originated in a male donor with ankylosing spondylitis. Material for sequencing was blood, either unsorted or a sorted T cell fraction (not recorded which). The rearrangement joins TRBV5-6 to TRBJ2-1; D is unclear. CDR3 in amino acids: CASSLEATRYNEQFF. The DNA of the CDR3 is TGTGCCAGCAGCTTGGAGGCCACGCGATACAATGAGCAGTTCTTC.